Given below is one T cell receptor beta chain in context. Its antigen remains unidentified. The sample is drawn from a study of cytomegalovirus exposure and HLA in healthy donors. Study-level findings and limits: Among CMV-associated TCR beta chains, most appeared HLA-restricted in a later analysis. A list of about 180 TCR beta chains associated with cytomegalovirus was given. Sequencing artifact likely explains a cluster of highly shared sequence variants.

Losses at the gene ends were 5 bases for V and 4 bases for J; bases not matched to a gene: 2. The germline CDR1 and CDR2 sequences are SGHVS and FNYEAQ. CDR3 length equals 12 residues. The PCR used 60 Vbeta and 13 Jbeta primers. Some clones are missing from TCRdb's copy, which holds only in-frame ones; the method was immunoSEQ multiplex PCR. This repertoire shows 150,000 to 200,000 clones, around 76% found once; its top ten account for under 2.5%. Whereas donors were nominally healthy upon sampling, unrecorded immune exposures were probable. The source is a female donor in good health and CMV-seronegative. The material sequenced was PBMCs. V gene TRBV7-6 combines with J gene TRBJ2-7; TRBD1 matches 7 bases. CDR3 DNA sequence: TGTGCCAGCAGCCAGACAGGGTACGAGCAGTACTTC. The encoded protein is CASSQTGYEQYF. The complete variable domain, with remaining parts taken from reference TRBV7-6 and TRBJ2-7, reads GAGVSQSPRYKVTKRGQDVALRCDPISGHVSLYWYRQALGQGPEFLTYFNYEAQQDKSGLPNDRFSAERPEGSISTLTIQRTEQRDSAMYRCASSQTGYEQYFGPGTRLTVT.